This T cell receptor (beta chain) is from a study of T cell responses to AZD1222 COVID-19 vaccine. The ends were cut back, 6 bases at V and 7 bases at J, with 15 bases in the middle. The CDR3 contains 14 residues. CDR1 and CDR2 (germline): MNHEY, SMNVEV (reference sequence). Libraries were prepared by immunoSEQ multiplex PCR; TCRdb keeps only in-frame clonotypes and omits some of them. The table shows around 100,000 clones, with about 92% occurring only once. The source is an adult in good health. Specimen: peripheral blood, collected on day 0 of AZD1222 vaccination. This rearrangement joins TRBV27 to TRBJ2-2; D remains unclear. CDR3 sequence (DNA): TGTGCCAGCAGCCTTATGCCCGTACACGGGGAGCTGTTTTTT. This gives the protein CASSLMPVHGELFF.